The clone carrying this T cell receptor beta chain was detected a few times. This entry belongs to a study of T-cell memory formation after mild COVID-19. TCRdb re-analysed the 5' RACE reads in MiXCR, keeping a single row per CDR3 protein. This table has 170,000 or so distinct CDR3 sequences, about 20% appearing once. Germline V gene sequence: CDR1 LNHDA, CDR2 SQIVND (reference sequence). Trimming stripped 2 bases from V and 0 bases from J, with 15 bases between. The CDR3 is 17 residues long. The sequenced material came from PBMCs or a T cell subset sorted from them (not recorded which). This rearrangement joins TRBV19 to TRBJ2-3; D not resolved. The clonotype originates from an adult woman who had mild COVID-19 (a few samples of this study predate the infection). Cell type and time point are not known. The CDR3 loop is CASSIYSWSTSTDTQYF. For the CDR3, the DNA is TGTGCCAGTAGTATATACAGCTGGAGTACTAGCACAGATACGCAGTATTTT.